The sequence of this T cell receptor beta chain was determined in a study of T cell repertoires in cytomegalovirus infection. About the study: The study used recently identified HLA-C-restricted and well-studied HLA-B-restricted CMV epitopes.

Each CDR3 protein gets one entry after TCRdb re-called the reads with MiXCR. The sample yields approximately 770,000 distinct CDR3 sequences, almost 30% seen once. In this sample, this clonotype turned up a few times. The antigen is undetermined. The CDR3 is 14 amino acids. Germline CDR1 and CDR2: LNHDA and SQIVND (reference sequence). V lost 3 bases, J lost 6 bases, and 7 bases stayed unmatched. This sequence originates from a human donor in good health (CMV status not recorded). Some clones in this sample may be carry-over from other donors' samples. Here the sequenced sample was cultured CD8+ T cells from PBMCs, taken from culture after CMV antigen stimulation. The chain links TRBV19 to TRBJ1-1, with TRBD1 matching over 7 bases. The CDR3 is CASSIVQGYPEAFF. DNA of the CDR3: TGTGCCAGTAGTATCGTACAGGGGTACCCTGAAGCTTTCTTT.